A single sample is the source of the 16 T cell receptor beta chains below, sequenced in a study of siplizumab effects on memory and regulatory T cells. The protocol was immunoSEQ multiplex PCR, while the TCRdb copy is restricted to in-frame clones and leaves out a portion. The sample includes around 100,000 clones, about 94% of them seen just once. The sequenced sample consisted of non-Treg CD4+ T cells sorted from blood. The receptors come from a human donor in good health.

This clone occurred a few times. This chain connects TRBV6-6 to TRBJ2-3, with D perhaps given as TRBD1 or TRBD2 (6 bases each). V dropped 7 bases and J dropped 4 bases, with 21 bases sitting between them. The CDR3 length is 16 residues. Germline V gene sequence: CDR1 MNHNY, CDR2 SVGAGI (reference sequence). The CDR3 protein is CASTRKGGVGADTQYF. The CDR3 DNA follows: TGTGCCAGCACGAGGAAGGGGGGAGTGGGGGCAGATACGCAGTATTTT.

The chain couples TRBV5-1 to TRBJ1-5; TRBD1 agrees at 7 bases. Unmatched junction bases numbered 9, after V lost 7 bases and J lost 5 bases. Germline-derived CDR1 and CDR2 are SGHRS and YFSETQ. CDR3 size: 14 residues. The CDR3 region is CASGTDREDQPQHF. CDR3 coding DNA: TGCGCCAGCGGGACTGACAGGGAGGATCAGCCCCAGCATTTT.

The V gene is TRBV1, the J gene TRBJ1-4. TRBV1 is a pseudogene segment. This CDR3 is built from 17 residues. The CDR3: CTSSQDREEGTNEKLFF. The CDR3 DNA sequence: TGCACCAGCAGCCAAGATCGGGAGGAAGGGACTAATGAAAAACTGTTTTTT.

In its sample, this clone was seen once. The rearrangement uses TRBV7-3 and TRBJ2-6; D is unresolved. Trimming shortened V by 6 bases and J by 0 bases, and 9 bases separated the two germline ends. Per the germline V gene, CDR1 is SGHTA and CDR2 is FQGTGA. This CDR3 region has 15 residues. For the CDR3, the DNA is TGTGCCAGCAGTACAACCTACTCTGGGGCCAACGTCCTGACTTTC. Translation: CASSTTYSGANVLTF.

This rearrangement joins TRBV5-1 to TRBJ2-7, with a tentative D call TRBD1 (7 bases). The V end lost 5 bases, the J end lost 2 bases, and 14 bases lay between the germline ends. CDR1 is SGHRS, CDR2 YFSETQ, per germline. This CDR3 region has 14 residues. The CDR3 DNA reads as TGCGCCAGCAGGACTAGTACAGGGGCCTACGAGCAGTACTTC. It specifies CASRTSTGAYEQYF.

The rearrangement links TRBV5-1 to TRBJ1-5, with 8 bases that match TRBD1. CDR1 is SGHRS and CDR2 is YFSETQ in the germline V gene. V was clipped by 4 bases and J by 5 bases; unmatched bases: 8. The CDR3 covers 15 residues. CDR3 DNA sequence: TGCGCCAGCAGCCCCGACAGGGGCCCCTATCAGCCCCAGCATTTT. Its translation: CASSPDRGPYQPQHF.

The V gene is TRBV4-2, the J gene TRBJ1-2, with 8 nucleotides matching TRBD1. Germline CDR1 is LGHNA and CDR2 is YNFKEQ. Unmatched junction bases numbered 9, after V lost 3 bases and J lost 3 bases. The CDR3 is 16 amino acids. The CDR3 DNA follows: TGTGCCAGCAGCCAGACACAGGGGGACTTCGACTATGGCTACACCTTC. Protein sequence: CASSQTQGDFDYGYTF.

The chain combines TRBV5-5 with TRBJ2-3; D unresolved. The CDR3 consists of 12 residues. Germline assignment: CDR1 SGHKS and CDR2 YYEKEE (reference sequence). V lost 1 base and J 0 bases, leaving 0 bases between the germline ends. CDR3 in DNA: TGTGCCAGCAGCTTGAGCACAGATACGCAGTATTTT. It specifies CASSLSTDTQYF. The full variable domain, its missing parts supplied by reference TRBV5-5 and TRBJ2-3, is DAGVTQSPTHLIKTRGQQVTLRCSPISGHKSVSWYQQVLGQGPQFIFQYYEKEERGRGNFPDRFSARQFPNYSSELNVNALLLGDSALYLCASSLSTDTQYFGPGTRLTVL.

The rearrangement uses TRBV27 and TRBJ1-5, with D unresolved. V gave up 6 bases and J gave up 3 bases, with 9 bases separating them. There are 13 residues in the CDR3. Germline V gene data show CDR1 as MNHEY and CDR2 as SMNVEV (reference sequence). As DNA, the CDR3 is TGTGCCAGCAGGGCTGACTACAATCAGCCCCAGCATTTT. This encodes CASRADYNQPQHF.

J is TRBJ2-1 and V is TRBV9, with 12 positions matching TRBD2. The CDR3 extends over 17 amino acids. Germline CDR1 SGDLS, CDR2 YYNGEE. J was trimmed by 8 bases and V by 6 bases; bases with no gene match: 15. The CDR3 nucleotides read TGTGCCAGCACCCACCGCCGACTAGCGGGAGCTGGGTATGAGCAGTTCTTC. Its translation is CASTHRRLAGAGYEQFF.

The V gene is TRBV2, the J gene TRBJ1-3; 11 positions match TRBD1. Losses at the gene ends were 8 bases for V and 2 bases for J; bases not matched to a gene: 5. The CDR3 is 15 amino acids. Germline loops: CDR1 SNHLY, CDR2 FYNNEI. This CDR3 reads CASGQGAITGNTIYF. The CDR3 coding sequence is TGTGCCAGCGGACAGGGGGCAATCACTGGAAACACCATATATTTT.

This rearrangement joins TRBV5-4 to TRBJ1-4, with 9 bases identical to TRBD1. Looked up from germline, CDR1 is SGHNT and CDR2 is YYREEE (reference sequence). The CDR3 length is 16 residues. V lost 5 bases to trimming and J lost 3 bases; unmatched junction nucleotides: 8. The CDR3 nucleotides read TGTGCCAGCAGTTCCACAGGGGGCAAAGCTAATGAAAAACTGTTTTTT. Amino acid sequence: CASSSTGGKANEKLFF.

The rearrangement joins TRBV2 to TRBJ1-2; 7 nucleotides align to TRBD1. V gave up 9 bases and J gave up 3 bases; unmatched junction bases: 7. From germline, CDR1 is SNHLY and CDR2 FYNNEI. CDR3 size: 13 residues. The CDR3 coding sequence is TGTGCCAGAGTATCCGGGACAGACTATGGCTACACCTTC. Amino acid sequence: CARVSGTDYGYTF.

V and J are TRBV7-6 and TRBJ2-5; 11 nucleotides agree with TRBD2. V was pared by 2 bases and J by 2 bases, with 1 base of the junction left unmatched. This CDR3 is 15 amino acids long. The germline V gene has CDR1 SGHVS and CDR2 FNYEAQ. The DNA of the CDR3 is TGTGCCAGCAGCTTATTAGCGGGAGGGCAAGAGACCCAGTACTTC. It specifies CASSLLAGGQETQYF.

This clone is a singleton in its sample. The chain recombines TRBV2 with TRBJ2-2; TRBD1 matches 8 bases. This CDR3 has 16 residues. V was pared by 6 bases and J by 6 bases, with 12 bases of the junction left unmatched. Germline-derived CDR1 and CDR2 are SNHLY and FYNNEI. The CDR3 reads CASSLGQTGESGELFF. The CDR3 DNA is TGTGCCAGCAGCCTAGGACAGACAGGGGAATCCGGGGAGCTGTTTTTT.

The chain links TRBV5-1 to TRBJ1-4; D call uncertain. This CDR3 is built from 14 residues. Germline CDR1 SGHRS, CDR2 YFSETQ. Trimming stripped 0 bases from V and 4 bases from J, with 7 bases between. The CDR3 is CASSLGRDNEKLFF. The CDR3 region has the DNA TGCGCCAGCAGCTTGGGCAGAGATAATGAAAAACTGTTTTTT.